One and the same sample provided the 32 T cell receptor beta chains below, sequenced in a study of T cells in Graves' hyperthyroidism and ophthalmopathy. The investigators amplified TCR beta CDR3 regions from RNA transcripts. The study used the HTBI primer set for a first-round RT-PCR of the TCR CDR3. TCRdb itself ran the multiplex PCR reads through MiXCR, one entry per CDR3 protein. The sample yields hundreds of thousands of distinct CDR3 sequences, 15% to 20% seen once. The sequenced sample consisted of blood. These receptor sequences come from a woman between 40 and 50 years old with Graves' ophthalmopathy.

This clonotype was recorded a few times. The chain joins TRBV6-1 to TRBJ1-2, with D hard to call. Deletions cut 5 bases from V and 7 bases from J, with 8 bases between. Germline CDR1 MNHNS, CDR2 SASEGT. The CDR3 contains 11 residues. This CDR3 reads CASSNRGGYTF. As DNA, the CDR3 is TGTGCCAGCAGTAACCGGGGTGGCTACACCTTC.

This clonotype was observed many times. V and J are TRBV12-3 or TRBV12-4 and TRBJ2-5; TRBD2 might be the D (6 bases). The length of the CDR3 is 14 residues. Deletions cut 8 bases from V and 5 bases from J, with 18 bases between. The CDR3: CASSPWGRIETQYF. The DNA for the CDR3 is TGTGCCAGCTCCCCTTGGGGGAGGATTGAGACCCAGTACTTC.

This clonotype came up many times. The CDR3 DNA sequence: TGCAGCGTTACTGACAGCGGGGGTGAAGCTTTCTTT. Its translation: CSVTDSGGEAFF. This chain uses TRBV29-1 with TRBJ1-1; D perhaps matches TRBD1 (5 bases). Germline V gene sequence: CDR1 SQVTM, CDR2 ANQGSEA. Trimming pared 5 bases from V and 7 bases from J, leaving 14 bases between. The CDR3 runs to 12 residues.

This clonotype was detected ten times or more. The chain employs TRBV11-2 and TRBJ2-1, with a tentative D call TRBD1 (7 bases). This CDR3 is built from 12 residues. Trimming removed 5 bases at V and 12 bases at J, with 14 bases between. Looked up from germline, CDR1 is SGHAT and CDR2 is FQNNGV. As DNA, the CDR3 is TGTGCCAGCAGCGCGACAGGGACTTTGCAGTTCTTC. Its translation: CASSATGTLQFF.

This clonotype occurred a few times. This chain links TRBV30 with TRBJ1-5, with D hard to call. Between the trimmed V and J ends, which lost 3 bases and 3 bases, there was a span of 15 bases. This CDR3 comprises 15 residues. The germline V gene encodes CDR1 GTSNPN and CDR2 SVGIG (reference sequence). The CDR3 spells CAWRPRGAPNQPQHF. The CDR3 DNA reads TGTGCCTGGAGGCCCCGTGGAGCCCCCAATCAGCCCCAGCATTTT.

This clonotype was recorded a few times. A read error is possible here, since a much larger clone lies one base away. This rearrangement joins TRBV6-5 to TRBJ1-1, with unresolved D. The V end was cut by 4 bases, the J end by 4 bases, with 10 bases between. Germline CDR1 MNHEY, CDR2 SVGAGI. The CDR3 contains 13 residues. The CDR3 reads CASSCGRSTEAFF. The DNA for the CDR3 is TGTGCCAGCAGTTGCGGGAGGTCCACTGAAGCTTTCTTT.

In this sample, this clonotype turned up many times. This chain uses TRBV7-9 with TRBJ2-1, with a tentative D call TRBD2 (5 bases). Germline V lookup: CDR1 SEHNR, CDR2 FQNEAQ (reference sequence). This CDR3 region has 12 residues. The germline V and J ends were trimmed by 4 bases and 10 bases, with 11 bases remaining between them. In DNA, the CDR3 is TGTGCCAGCAGCTCAGCGGATACCGAGCAGTTCTTC. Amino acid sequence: CASSSADTEQFF.

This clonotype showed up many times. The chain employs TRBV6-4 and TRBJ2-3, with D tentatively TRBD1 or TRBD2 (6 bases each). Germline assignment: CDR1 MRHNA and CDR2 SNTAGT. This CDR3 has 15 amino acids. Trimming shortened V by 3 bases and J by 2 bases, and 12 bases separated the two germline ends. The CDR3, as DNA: TGTGCCAGCAGTGAAGATGGGGGGCCCACAGATACGCAGTATTTT. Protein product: CASSEDGGPTDTQYF.

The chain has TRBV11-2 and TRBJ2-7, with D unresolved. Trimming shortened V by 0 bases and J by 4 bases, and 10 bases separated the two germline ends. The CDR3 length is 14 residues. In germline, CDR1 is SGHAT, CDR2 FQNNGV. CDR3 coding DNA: TGTGCCAGCAGCTTAGATGGTTCCTTTTACGAGCAGTACTTC. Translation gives CASSLDGSFYEQYF.

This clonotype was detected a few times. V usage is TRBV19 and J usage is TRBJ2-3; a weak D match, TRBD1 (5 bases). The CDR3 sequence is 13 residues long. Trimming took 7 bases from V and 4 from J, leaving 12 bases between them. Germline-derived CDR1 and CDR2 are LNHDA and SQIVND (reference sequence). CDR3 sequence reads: CASIDRYADTQYF. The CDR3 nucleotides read TGTGCCAGTATCGACAGATACGCAGATACGCAGTATTTT.

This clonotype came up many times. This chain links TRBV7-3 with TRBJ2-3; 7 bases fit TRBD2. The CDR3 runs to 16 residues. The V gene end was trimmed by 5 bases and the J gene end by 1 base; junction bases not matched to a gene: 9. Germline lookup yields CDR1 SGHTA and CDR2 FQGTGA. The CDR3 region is CASSHSGTLRTDTQYF. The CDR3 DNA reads TGTGCCAGCAGCCACAGCGGGACCCTTCGCACAGATACGCAGTATTTT.

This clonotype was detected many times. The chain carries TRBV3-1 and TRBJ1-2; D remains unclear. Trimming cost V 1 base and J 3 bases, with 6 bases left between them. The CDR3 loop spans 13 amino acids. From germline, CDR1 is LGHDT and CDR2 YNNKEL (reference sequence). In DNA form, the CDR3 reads TGTGCCAGCAGCCAAGCAAGGGACTATGGCTACACCTTC. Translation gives CASSQARDYGYTF.

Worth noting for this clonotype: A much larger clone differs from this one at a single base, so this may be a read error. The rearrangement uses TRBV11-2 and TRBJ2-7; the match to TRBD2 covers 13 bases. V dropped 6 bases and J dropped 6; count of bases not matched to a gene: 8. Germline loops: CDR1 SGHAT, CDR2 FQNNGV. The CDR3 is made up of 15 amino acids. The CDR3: CASRIGLAGEVEQYF. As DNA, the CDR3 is TGTGCCAGCAGAATTGGACTAGCGGGAGAGGTCGAGCAGTACTTC.

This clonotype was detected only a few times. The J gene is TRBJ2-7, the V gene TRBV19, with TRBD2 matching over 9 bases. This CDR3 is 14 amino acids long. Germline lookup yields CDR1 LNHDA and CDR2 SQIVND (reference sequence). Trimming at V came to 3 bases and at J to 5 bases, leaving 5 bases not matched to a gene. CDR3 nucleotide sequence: TGTGCCAGTAGTATCCGCGGGAGGGCCCACGAGCAGTACTTC. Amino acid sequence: CASSIRGRAHEQYF.

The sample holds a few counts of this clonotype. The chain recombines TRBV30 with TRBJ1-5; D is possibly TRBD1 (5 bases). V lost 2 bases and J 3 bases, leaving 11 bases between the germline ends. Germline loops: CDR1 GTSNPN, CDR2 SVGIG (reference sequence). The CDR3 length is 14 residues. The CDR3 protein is CAWSFLGPNQPQHF. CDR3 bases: TGTGCCTGGAGTTTTTTGGGGCCCAATCAGCCCCAGCATTTT.

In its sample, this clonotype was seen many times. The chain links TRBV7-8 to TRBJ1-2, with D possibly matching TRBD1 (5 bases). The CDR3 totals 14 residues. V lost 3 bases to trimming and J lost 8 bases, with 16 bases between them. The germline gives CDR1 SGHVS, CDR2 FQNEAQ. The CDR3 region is CASSFAGPFSGYTF. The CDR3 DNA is TGTGCCAGCAGCTTTGCAGGGCCCTTCAGCGGCTACACCTTC.

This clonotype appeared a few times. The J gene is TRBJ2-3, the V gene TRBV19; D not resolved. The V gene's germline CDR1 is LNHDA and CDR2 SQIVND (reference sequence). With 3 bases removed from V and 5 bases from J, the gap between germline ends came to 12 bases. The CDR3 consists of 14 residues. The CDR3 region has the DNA TGTGCCAGTAGTATGGGTAGTTCCGGAGATACGCAGTATTTT. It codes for CASSMGSSGDTQYF.

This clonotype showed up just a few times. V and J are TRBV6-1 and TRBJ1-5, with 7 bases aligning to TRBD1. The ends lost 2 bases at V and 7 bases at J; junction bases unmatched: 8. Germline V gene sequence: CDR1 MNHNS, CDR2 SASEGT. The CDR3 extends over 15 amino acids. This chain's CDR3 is CASSERGPLGQPQHF. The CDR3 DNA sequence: TGTGCCAGCAGTGAAAGGGGGCCTCTTGGGCAGCCCCAGCATTTT.

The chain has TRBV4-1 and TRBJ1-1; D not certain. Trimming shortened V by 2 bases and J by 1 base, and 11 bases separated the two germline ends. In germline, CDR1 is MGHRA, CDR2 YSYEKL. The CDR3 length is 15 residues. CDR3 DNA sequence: TGCGCCAGCAGCCAACTTGGAGGGCCGAACACTGAAGCTTTCTTT. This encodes CASSQLGGPNTEAFF.

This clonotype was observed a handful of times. In DNA, the CDR3 is TGTGCCAGCTGTCAGGGGCACCCCTCCTACAATGAGCAGTTCTTC. It specifies CASCQGHPSYNEQFF. The chain links TRBV6-1 to TRBJ2-1, with D perhaps matching TRBD1 (6 bases). The CDR3 covers 15 residues. V gave up 8 bases and J gave up 0 bases, with 14 bases separating them. CDR1 and CDR2 from the germline V gene are MNHNS and SASEGT.

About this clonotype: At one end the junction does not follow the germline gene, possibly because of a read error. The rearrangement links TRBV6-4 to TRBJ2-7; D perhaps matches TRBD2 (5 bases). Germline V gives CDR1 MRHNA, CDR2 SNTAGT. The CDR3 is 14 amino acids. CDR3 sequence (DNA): TGTGCCAGCAGTTACTCGGGGAGCTCCTACGATCAGTACTTC. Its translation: CASSYSGSSYDQYF.

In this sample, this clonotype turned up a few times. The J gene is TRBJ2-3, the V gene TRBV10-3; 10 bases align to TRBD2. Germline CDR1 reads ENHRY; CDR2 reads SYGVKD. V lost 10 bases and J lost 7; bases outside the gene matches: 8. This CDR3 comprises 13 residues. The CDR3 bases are TGTGCCAGTCTAGCGGGAGATACGTATACGCAGTATTTT. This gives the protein CASLAGDTYTQYF.

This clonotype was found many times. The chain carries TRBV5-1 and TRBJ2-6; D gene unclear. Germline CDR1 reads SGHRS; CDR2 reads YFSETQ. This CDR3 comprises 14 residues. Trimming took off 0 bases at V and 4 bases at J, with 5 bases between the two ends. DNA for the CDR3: TGCGCCAGCAGCTTGGTCGCAGGGGCCAACGTCCTGACTTTC. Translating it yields CASSLVAGANVLTF.

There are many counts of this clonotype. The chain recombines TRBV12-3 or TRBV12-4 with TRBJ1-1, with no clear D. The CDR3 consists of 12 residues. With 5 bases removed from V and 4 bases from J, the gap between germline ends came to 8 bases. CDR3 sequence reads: CASSMRLTEAFF. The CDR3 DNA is TGTGCCAGCAGTATGAGACTCACTGAAGCTTTCTTT.

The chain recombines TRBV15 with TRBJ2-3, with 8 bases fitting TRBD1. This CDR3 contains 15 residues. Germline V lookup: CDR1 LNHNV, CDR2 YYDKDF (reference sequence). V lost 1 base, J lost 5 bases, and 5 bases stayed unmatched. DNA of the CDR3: TGTGCCACCAGCAGAGGGGACAGGCCCCTAGATACGCAGTATTTT. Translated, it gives CATSRGDRPLDTQYF.

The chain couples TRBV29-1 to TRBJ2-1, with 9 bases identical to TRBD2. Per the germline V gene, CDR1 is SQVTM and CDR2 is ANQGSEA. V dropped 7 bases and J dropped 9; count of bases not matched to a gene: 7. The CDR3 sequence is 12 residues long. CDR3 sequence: CSAGTSQVEQFF. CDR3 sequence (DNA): TGCAGCGCCGGGACTAGCCAGGTTGAGCAGTTCTTC.

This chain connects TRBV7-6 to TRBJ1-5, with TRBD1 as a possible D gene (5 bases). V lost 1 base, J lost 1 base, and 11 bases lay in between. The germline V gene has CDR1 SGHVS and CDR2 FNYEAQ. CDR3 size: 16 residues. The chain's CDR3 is CASSLGVRESNQPQHF. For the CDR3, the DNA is TGTGCCAGCAGCTTAGGGGTCAGGGAGAGCAATCAGCCCCAGCATTTT.

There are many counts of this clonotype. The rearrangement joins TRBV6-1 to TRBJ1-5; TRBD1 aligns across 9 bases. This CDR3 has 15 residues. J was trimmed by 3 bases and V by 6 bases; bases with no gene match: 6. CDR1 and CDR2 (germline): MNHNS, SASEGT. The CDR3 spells CASRPGTGNNQPQHF. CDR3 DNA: TGTGCCAGCAGGCCCGGGACAGGGAACAATCAGCCCCAGCATTTT.

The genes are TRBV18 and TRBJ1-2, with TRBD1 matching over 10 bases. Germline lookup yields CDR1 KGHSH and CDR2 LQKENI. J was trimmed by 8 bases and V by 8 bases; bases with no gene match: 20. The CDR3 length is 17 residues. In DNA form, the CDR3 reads TGTGCCAGCGGAAAAGGCCGGGACAGGGGTGGTGACGGCGGCTACACCTTC. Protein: CASGKGRDRGGDGGYTF.

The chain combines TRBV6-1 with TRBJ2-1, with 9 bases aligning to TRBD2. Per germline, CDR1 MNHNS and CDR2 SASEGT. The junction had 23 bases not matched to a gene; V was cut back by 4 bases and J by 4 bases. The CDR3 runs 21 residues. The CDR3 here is CASSARGGLGLAGAGYNEQFF. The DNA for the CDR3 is TGTGCCAGCAGTGCTCGGGGGGGCCTGGGGTTAGCGGGAGCGGGGTACAATGAGCAGTTCTTC.

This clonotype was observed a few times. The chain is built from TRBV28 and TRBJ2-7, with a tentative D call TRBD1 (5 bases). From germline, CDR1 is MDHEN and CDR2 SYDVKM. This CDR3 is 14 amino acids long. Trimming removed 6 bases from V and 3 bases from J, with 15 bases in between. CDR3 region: CASSFDSRSYEQYF. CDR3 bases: TGTGCCAGCAGCTTCGACAGCCGTAGCTACGAGCAGTACTTC. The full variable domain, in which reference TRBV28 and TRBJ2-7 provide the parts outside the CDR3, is DVKVTQSSRYLVKRTGEKVFLECVQDMDHENMFWYRQDPGLGLRLIYFSYDVKMKEKGDIPEGYSVSREKKERFSLILESASTNQTSMYLCASSFDSRSYEQYFGPGTRLTVT.

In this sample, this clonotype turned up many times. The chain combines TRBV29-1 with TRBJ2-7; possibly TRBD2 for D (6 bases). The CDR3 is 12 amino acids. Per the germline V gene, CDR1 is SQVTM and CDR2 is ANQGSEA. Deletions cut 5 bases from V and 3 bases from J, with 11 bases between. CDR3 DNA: TGCAGCGTTTTGGAGGGAAACTACGAGCAGTACTTC. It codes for CSVLEGNYEQYF.